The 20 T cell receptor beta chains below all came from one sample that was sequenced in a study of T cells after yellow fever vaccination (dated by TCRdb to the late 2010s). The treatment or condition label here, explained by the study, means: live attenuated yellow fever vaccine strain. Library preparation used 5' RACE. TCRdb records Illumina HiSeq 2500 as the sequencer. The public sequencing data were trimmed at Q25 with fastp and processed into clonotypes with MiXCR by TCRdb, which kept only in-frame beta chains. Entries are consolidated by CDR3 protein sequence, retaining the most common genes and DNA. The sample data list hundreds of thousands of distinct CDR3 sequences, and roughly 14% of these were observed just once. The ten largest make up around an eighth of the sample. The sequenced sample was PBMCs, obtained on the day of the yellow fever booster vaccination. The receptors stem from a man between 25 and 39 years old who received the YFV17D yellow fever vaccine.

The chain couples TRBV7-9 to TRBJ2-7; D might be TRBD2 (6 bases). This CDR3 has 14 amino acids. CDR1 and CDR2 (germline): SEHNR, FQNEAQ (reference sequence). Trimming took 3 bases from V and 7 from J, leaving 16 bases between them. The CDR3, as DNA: TGTGCCAGCAGCTTCAGCGGGCCCGTGGGAGAGCAGTACTTC. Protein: CASSFSGPVGEQYF.

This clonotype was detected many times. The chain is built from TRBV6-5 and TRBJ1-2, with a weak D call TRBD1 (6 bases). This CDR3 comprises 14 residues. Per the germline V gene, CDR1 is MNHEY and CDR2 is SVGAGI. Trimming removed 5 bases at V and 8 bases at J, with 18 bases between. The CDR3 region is CASSTPRGAEGYTF. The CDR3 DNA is TGTGCCAGCAGTACCCCCCGGGGGGCGGAGGGCTACACCTTC.

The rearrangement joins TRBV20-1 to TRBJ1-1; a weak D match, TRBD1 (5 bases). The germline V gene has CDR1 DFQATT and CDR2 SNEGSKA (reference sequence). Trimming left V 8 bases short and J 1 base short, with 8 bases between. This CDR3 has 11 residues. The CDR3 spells CSSGQNTEAFF. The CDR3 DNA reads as TGCAGTTCCGGACAGAACACTGAAGCTTTCTTT.

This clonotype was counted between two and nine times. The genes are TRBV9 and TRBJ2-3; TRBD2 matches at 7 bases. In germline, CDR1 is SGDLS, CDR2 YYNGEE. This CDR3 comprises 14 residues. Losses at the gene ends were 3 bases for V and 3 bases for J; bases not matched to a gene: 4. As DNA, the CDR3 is TGTGCCAGCAGCGAGGAAGCGGGGACAGATACGCAGTATTTT. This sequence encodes CASSEEAGTDTQYF.

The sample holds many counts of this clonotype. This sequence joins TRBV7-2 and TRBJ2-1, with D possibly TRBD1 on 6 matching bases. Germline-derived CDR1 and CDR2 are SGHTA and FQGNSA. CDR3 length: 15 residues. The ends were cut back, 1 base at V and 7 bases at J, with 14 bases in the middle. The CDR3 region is CASSLVTGTSNEQFF. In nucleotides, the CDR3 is TGTGCCAGCAGCTTAGTCACTGGGACAAGTAATGAGCAGTTCTTC.

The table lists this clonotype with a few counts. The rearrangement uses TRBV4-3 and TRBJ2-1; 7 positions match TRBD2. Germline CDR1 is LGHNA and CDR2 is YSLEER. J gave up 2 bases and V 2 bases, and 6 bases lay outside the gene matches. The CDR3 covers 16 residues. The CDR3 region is CASSQTLATTYNEQFF. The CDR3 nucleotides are TGCGCCAGCAGCCAAACACTAGCGACGACCTACAATGAGCAGTTCTTC.

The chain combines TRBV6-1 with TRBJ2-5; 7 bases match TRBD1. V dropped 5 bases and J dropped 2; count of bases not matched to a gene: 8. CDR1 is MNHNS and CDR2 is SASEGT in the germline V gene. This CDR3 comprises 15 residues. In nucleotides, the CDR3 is TGTGCCAGCAGTACAAGGGACAGCCCTCAAGAGACCCAGTACTTC. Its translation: CASSTRDSPQETQYF.

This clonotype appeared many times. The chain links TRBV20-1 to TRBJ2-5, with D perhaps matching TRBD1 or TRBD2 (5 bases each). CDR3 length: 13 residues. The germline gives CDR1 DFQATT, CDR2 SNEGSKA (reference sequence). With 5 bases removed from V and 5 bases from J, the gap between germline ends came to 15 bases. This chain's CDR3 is CSAPLGESETQYF. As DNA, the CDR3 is TGCAGTGCTCCCTTGGGGGAGAGTGAGACCCAGTACTTC.

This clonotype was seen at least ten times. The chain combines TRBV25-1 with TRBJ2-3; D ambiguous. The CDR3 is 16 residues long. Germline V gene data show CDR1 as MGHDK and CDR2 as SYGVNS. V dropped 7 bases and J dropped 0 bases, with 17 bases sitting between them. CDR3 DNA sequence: TGTGCCAGCACCCCTGGTGAGAGCAAGAGCACAGATACGCAGTATTTT. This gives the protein CASTPGESKSTDTQYF.

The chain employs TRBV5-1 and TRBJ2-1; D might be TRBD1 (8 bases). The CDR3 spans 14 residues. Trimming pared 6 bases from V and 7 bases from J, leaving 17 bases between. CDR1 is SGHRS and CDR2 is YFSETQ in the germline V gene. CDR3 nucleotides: TGCGCCAGCAACCCTGGACAGGGAGGGAATGAGCAGTTCTTC. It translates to CASNPGQGGNEQFF.

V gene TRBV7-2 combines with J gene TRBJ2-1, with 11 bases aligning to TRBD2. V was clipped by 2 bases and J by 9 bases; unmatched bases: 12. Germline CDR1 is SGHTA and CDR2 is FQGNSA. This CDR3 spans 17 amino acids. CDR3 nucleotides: TGTGCCAGCAGCTTAAGGGGGGACTTAGCGGGAGGGAGTGAGCAGTTCTTC. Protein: CASSLRGDLAGGSEQFF.

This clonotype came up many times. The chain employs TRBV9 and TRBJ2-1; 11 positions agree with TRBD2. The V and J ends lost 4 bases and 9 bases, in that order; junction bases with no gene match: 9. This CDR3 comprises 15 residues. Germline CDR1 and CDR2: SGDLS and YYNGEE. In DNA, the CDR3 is TGTGCCAGCAGCAGCACTAGCGGGAGAGGCGGTGAGCAGTTCTTC. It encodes CASSSTSGRGGEQFF.

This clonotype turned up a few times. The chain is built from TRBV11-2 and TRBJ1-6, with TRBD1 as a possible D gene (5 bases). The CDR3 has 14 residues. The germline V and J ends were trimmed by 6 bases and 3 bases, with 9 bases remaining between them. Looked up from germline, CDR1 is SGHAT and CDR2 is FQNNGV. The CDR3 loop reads CASRLDSYNSPLHF. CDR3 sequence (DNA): TGTGCCAGCAGACTCGACAGCTATAATTCACCCCTCCACTTT.

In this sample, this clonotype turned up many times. The CDR3: CAWSDLAGGNEQFF. In DNA form, the CDR3 reads TGTGCCTGGAGTGATCTAGCGGGAGGCAATGAGCAGTTCTTC. This chain uses TRBV30 with TRBJ2-1; TRBD2 matches 11 bases. This CDR3 is 14 amino acids long. Trimming took 1 base from V and 6 from J; bases not matched to a gene: 2. The germline gives CDR1 GTSNPN, CDR2 SVGIG (reference sequence).

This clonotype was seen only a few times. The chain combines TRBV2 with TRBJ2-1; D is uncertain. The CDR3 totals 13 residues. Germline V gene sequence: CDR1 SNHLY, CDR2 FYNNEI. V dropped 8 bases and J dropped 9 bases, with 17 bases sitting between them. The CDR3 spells CASGVGFVGEQFF. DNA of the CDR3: TGTGCCAGCGGCGTAGGGTTCGTGGGTGAGCAGTTCTTC.

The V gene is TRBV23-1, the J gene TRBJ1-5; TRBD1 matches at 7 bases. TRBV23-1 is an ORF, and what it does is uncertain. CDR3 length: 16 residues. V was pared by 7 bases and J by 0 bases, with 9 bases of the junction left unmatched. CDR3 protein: CASTIRDRHSNQPQHF. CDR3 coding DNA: TGCGCCAGCACCATTAGGGACAGACATAGCAATCAGCCCCAGCATTTT.

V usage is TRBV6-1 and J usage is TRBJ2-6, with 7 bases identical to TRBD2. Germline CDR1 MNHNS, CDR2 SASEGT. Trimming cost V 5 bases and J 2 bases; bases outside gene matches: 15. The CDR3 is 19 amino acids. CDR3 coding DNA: TGTGCCAGCAGTCCTATTCCGGGACTAAGCCTGCCTGGGGCCAACGTCCTGACTTTC. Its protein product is CASSPIPGLSLPGANVLTF.

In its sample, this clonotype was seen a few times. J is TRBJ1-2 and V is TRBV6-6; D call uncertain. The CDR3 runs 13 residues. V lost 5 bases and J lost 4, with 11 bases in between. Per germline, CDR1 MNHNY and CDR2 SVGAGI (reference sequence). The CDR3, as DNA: TGTGCCAGCAGTAAGGATTCTTTCTATGGCTACACCTTC. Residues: CASSKDSFYGYTF.

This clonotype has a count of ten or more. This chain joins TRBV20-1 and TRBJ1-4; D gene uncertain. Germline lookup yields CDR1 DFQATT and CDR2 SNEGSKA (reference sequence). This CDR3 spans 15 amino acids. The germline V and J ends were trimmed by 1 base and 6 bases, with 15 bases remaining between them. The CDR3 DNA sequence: TGCAGTGCTAGAGCTCCGGGTTCCACGGATGAAAAACTGTTTTTT. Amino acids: CSARAPGSTDEKLFF.

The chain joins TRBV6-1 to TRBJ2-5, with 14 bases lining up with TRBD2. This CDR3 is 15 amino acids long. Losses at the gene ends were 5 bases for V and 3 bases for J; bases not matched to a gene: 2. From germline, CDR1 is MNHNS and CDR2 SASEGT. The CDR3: CASSKTSGREETQYF. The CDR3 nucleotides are TGTGCCAGCAGTAAGACTAGCGGGAGGGAAGAGACCCAGTACTTC.